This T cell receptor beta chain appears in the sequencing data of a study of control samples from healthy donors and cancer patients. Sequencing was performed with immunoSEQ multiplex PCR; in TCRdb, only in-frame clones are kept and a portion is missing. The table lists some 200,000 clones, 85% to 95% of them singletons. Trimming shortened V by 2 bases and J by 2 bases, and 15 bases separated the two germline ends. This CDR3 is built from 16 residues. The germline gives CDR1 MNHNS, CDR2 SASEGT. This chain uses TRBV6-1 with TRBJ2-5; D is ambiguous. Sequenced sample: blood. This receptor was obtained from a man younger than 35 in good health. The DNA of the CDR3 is TGTGCCAGCAGTGAATTAGTGGCAGGACGGCAAGAGACCCAGTACTTC. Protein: CASSELVAGRQETQYF.